One and the same sample provided the 8 T cell receptor beta chains below, sequenced in a study of T-cell reconstitution after alpha-beta-depleted transplantation in children. Unique molecular identifiers were used to barcode this TCRbeta library. MiXCR, applied by TCRdb to the PCR reads, yields one record per CDR3 protein. The table records around 670,000 distinct CDR3 sequences, about an eighth of them present only once. The specimen comprised PBMCs, sampled before TCRalphabeta/CD19-depleted stem cell transplant. The receptors here all came from a girl aged 2 to 9 with congenital amegakaryocytic thrombocytopenia, due to receive a stem cell transplant.

This clonotype was detected only once. This chain joins TRBV10-1 and TRBJ2-1; D is undetermined. Trimming took 1 base from V and 10 from J, leaving 11 bases between them. This CDR3 spans 13 amino acids. Germline CDR1 reads WNHNN; CDR2 reads SYGVQD (reference sequence). The CDR3 loop reads CASSEYRVNEQFF. The CDR3, as DNA: TGCGCCAGCAGTGAGTACCGGGTGAACGAGCAGTTCTTC.

At least ten counts were recorded for this clonotype. The chain recombines TRBV5-1 with TRBJ2-1; D is perhaps TRBD1 (6 bases). This CDR3 spans 16 amino acids. Germline V gives CDR1 SGHRS, CDR2 YFSETQ. V was clipped by 0 bases and J by 0 bases, with 10 bases between them. This chain's CDR3 is CASSLGQASSYNEQFF. The CDR3 nucleotides are TGCGCCAGCAGCTTGGGACAGGCGAGCTCCTACAATGAGCAGTTCTTC. Full variable domain (missing parts from reference TRBV5-1 and TRBJ2-1): KAGVTQTPRYLIKTRGQQVTLSCSPISGHRSVSWYQQTPGQGLQFLFEYFSETQRNKGNFPGRFSGRQFSNSRSEMNVSTLELGDSALYLCASSLGQASSYNEQFFGPGTRLTVL.

This clonotype was counted only a few times. This chain uses TRBV12-3 or TRBV12-4 with TRBJ2-7; a possible D gene is TRBD1 (5 bases). Trimming stripped 2 bases from V and 5 bases from J, with 10 bases between. The CDR3 sequence is 13 residues long. CDR3 in DNA: TGTGCCAGCAGTTTATCTTACAGGAACGAGCAGTACTTC. Amino acid sequence: CASSLSYRNEQYF.

The J gene is TRBJ2-7, the V gene TRBV27; D possibly corresponds to TRBD1 (6 bases). Germline CDR1 is MNHEY and CDR2 is SMNVEV (reference sequence). Between the trimmed V and J ends, which lost 6 bases and 3 bases, there was a span of 15 bases. The CDR3 consists of 14 residues. CDR3 region: CASSVDRTYYEQYF. The DNA for the CDR3 is TGTGCCAGCAGCGTGGACAGAACTTACTACGAGCAGTACTTC.

The V call is TRBV9, the J call TRBJ1-2, with TRBD1 as a possible D gene (6 bases). The V gene lost 7 bases and the J gene lost 5 bases, with 18 bases spanning the gap. There are 14 residues in the CDR3. Germline V gene sequence: CDR1 SGDLS, CDR2 YYNGEE. CDR3 sequence reads: CASAVKAGAYGYTF. The CDR3 nucleotides are TGTGCCAGCGCTGTGAAAGCAGGGGCTTATGGCTACACCTTC.

This clonotype was found many times. The chain recombines TRBV20-1 with TRBJ2-3; D not resolved. This CDR3 has 15 residues. Germline CDR1 DFQATT, CDR2 SNEGSKA (reference sequence). V lost 5 bases and J lost 0, with 15 bases in between. CDR3 loop: CSAHRAGPSTDTQYF. The CDR3 DNA sequence: TGCAGTGCTCATCGGGCAGGACCTAGCACAGATACGCAGTATTTT.

This clonotype was detected only a few times. This chain connects TRBV7-9 to TRBJ2-2, with 7 bases that match TRBD1. This CDR3 has 17 amino acids. J gave up 5 bases and V 4 bases, and 13 bases lay outside the gene matches. Germline-derived CDR1 and CDR2 are SEHNR and FQNEAQ (reference sequence). As DNA, the CDR3 is TGTGCCAGCAGCTACAGACAGGGTTCGGTAGTGACCGGGGAGCTGTTTTTT. As protein: CASSYRQGSVVTGELFF.

This clonotype was picked up many times. One end of the junction does not line up with germline, which may come from a read error. This chain links TRBV12-3 or TRBV12-4 with TRBJ2-1; TRBD2 matches at 10 bases. This CDR3 has 15 residues. CDR3 sequence reads: CASSLGLAGVGEQFF. CDR3 nucleotide sequence: TGTGCCAGCAGCTTAGGCCTAGCGGGAGTAGGGGAGCAGTTCTTC.